This T cell receptor (beta chain) was identified in a study of early T cells in non-severe SARS-CoV-2 infection. The length of the CDR3 is 14 residues. Trimming shortened V by 0 bases and J by 4 bases, and 9 bases separated the two germline ends. CDR1 is SGDLS, CDR2 YYNGEE, per germline. Individually, cDNA molecules had unique molecular identifiers attached to them. MiXCR, run by TCRdb on the 5' RACE reads, gives a single entry per CDR3 protein. The top ten clones hold 3.5% to 4% of a sample with approximately 67,000 distinct CDR3 sequences, more than 9% of them seen once. Overall study results and limits: Database matching using VDJdb favored anti-spike CD8 responses, with private and CD4 specificities left missing.

This clonotype was seen a few times. The antigen is not known. The sequencing sample was made of whole blood. The rearrangement joins TRBV9 to TRBJ2-3; D unclear. The receptor comes from an adult who was a healthcare worker with PCR-confirmed SARS-CoV-2 infection or an uninfected control (not recorded which). CDR3 sequence reads: CASSVVGSADTQYF. The CDR3 nucleotides read TGTGCCAGCAGCGTAGTAGGGTCGGCAGATACGCAGTATTTT.